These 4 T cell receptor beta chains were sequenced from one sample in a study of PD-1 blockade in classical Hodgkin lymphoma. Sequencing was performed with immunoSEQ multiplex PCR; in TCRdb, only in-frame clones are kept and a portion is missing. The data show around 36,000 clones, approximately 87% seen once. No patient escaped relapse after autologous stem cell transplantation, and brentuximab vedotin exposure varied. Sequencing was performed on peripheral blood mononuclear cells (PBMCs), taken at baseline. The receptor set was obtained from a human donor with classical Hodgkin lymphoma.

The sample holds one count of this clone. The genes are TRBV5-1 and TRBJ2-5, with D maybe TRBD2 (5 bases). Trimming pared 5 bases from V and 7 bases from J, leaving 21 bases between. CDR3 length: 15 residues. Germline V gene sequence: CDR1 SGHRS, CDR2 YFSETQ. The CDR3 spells CASSPRGALTGTQYF. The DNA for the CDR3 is TGCGCCAGCAGTCCCCGGGGAGCCCTAACCGGGACCCAGTACTTC. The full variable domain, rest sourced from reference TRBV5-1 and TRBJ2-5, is KAGVTQTPRYLIKTRGQQVTLSCSPISGHRSVSWYQQTPGQGLQFLFEYFSETQRNKGNFPGRFSGRQFSNSRSEMNVSTLELGDSALYLCASSPRGALTGTQYFGPGTRLLVL.

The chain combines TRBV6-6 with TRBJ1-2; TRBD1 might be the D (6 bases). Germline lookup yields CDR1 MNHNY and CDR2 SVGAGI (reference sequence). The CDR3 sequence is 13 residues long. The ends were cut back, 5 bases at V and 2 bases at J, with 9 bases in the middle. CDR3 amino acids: CASSITGNYGYTF. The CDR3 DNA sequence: TGTGCCAGCAGTATTACAGGGAACTATGGCTACACCTTC.

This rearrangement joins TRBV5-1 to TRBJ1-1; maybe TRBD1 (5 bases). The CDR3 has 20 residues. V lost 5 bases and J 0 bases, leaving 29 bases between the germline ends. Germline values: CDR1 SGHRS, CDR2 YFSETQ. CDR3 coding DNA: TGCGCCAGCAGGCCAACCGGGACCCCCGGCGTTGATTACATGAACACTGAAGCTTTCTTT. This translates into CASRPTGTPGVDYMNTEAFF.

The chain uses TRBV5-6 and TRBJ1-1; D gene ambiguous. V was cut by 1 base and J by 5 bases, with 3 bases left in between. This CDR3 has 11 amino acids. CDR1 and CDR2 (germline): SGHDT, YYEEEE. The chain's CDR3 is CASSLRTEAFF. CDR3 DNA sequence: TGTGCCAGCAGCTTGAGGACTGAAGCTTTCTTT.